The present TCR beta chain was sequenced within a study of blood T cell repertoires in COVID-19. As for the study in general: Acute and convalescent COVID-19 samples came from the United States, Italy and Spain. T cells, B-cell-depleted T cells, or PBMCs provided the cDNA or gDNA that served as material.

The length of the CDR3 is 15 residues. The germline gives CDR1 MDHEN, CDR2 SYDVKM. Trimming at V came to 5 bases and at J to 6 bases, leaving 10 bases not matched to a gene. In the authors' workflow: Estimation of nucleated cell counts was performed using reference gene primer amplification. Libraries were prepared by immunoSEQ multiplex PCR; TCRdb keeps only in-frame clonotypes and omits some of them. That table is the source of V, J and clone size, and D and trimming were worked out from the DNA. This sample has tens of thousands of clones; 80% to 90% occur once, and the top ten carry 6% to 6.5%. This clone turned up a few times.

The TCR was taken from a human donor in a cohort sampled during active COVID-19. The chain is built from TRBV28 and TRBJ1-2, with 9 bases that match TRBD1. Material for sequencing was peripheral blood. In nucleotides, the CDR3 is TGTGCCAGCAGTCAACTCTGGGGACAGGGAGATGGCTACACCTTC. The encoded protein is CASSQLWGQGDGYTF.